These T cell receptor beta chains were read from a single sample in a study of control samples from healthy donors and cancer patients. Clones were sequenced by immunoSEQ multiplex PCR, and TCRdb holds only the in-frame ones, with some missing. The table records tens of thousands of clones, around nine tenths of them present only once. Sequencing used PBMCs. The receptors stem from a man in his sixties with colorectal cancer. CDR3s include the opening cysteine and the closing phenylalanine or tryptophan. Fields, in order: V gene, clone size, D gene, J gene, CDR3 protein, CDR3 DNA. A D gene is named only where the DNA matches it firmly. The listing skips clone size in some rows; elsewhere it reads once, few, many or a size class.

V: TRBV19; size: NA; D: TRBD1; J: TRBJ1-2; CDR3: CASSNRGPPYGYTF; DNA: TGTGCCAGTAGTAACAGGGGTCCCCCCTATGGCTACACCTTC
V: TRBV5-5; size: NA; D: TRBD1; J: TRBJ1-1; CDR3: CASSLASQGAAVRAFF; DNA: TGTGCCAGCAGCTTGGCAAGTCAGGGGGCAGCAGTTAGAGCTTTCTTT
V: TRBV2; size: NA; D: NA; J: TRBJ1-3; CDR3: CASSARAGGSGNTIYF; DNA: TGTGCCAGCAGTGCGAGGGCTGGGGGATCTGGAAACACCATATATTTT
V: TRBV6-6; size: NA; D: NA; J: TRBJ2-1; CDR3: CASSYRTDYNEQFF; DNA: TGTGCCAGCAGTTACAGGACAGATTACAATGAGCAGTTCTTC
V: TRBV6-2/TRBV6-3; size: NA; D: NA; J: TRBJ2-3; CDR3: CASSHRWVNGGTDTQYF; DNA: TGTGCCAGCAGCCACCGTTGGGTGAACGGGGGCACAGATACGCAGTATTTT
V: TRBV6-5; size: NA; D: TRBD2; J: TRBJ2-7; CDR3: CASRGTSGGAHEQYF; DNA: TGTGCCAGCAGAGGGACTAGCGGGGGGGCCCACGAGCAGTACTTC
V: TRBV27; size: NA; D: NA; J: TRBJ2-5; CDR3: CASSLIGGQETQYF; DNA: TGTGCCAGCAGTCTTATAGGGGGTCAAGAGACCCAGTACTTC
V: TRBV5-1; size: few; D: NA; J: TRBJ2-2; CDR3: CASSFSGGELFF; DNA: TGCGCCAGCAGTTTCTCCGGCGGGGAGCTGTTTTTT
V: TRBV11-2; size: NA; D: TRBD2; J: TRBJ2-5; CDR3: CASSPGGLAGVTLQETQYF; DNA: TGTGCCAGCAGCCCTGGGGGACTAGCGGGGGTCACACTTCAAGAGACCCAGTACTTC
V: TRBV11-2; size: NA; D: TRBD2; J: TRBJ2-1; CDR3: CASSFTSGGGGEQFF; DNA: TGTGCCAGCAGCTTCACTAGCGGGGGTGGAGGTGAGCAGTTCTTC
V: TRBV6-1; size: NA; D: NA; J: TRBJ1-5; CDR3: CASSAVGYGSNQPQHF; DNA: TGTGCCAGCAGTGCCGTTGGGTATGGGAGCAATCAGCCCCAGCATTTT
V: TRBV24-1; size: NA; D: NA; J: TRBJ2-2; CDR3: CATSAAGNTGELFF; DNA: TGTGCCACCAGTGCGGCAGGGAACACCGGGGAGCTGTTTTTT
V: TRBV6-5; size: NA; D: TRBD1; J: TRBJ2-5; CDR3: CASSWTGRETQYF; DNA: TGTGCCAGCAGTTGGACAGGTAGAGAGACCCAGTACTTC
V: TRBV7-9; size: NA; D: NA; J: TRBJ2-1; CDR3: CASSLVADEQFF; DNA: TGTGCCAGCAGCTTAGTGGCGGATGAGCAGTTCTTC
V: TRBV7-9; size: NA; D: NA; J: TRBJ1-2; CDR3: CASSSWGQDGYTF; DNA: TGTGCCAGCAGCTCCTGGGGGCAAGATGGCTACACCTTC
V: TRBV5-4; size: NA; D: TRBD1; J: TRBJ2-2; CDR3: CASSLGAGGATGELFF; DNA: TGTGCCAGCAGCTTGGGGGCAGGGGGTGCTACCGGGGAGCTGTTTTTT
V: TRBV3-1/TRBV3-2; size: NA; D: NA; J: TRBJ1-4; CDR3: CASGLGVGEKLFF; DNA: TGTGCCAGCGGTTTGGGGGTGGGCGAAAAACTGTTTTTT
V: TRBV5-6; size: NA; D: NA; J: TRBJ1-2; CDR3: CASSLSGGRSGYTF; DNA: TGTGCCAGCAGCTTGTCCGGGGGGAGGAGTGGCTACACCTTC
V: TRBV4-1; size: NA; D: NA; J: TRBJ1-1; CDR3: CASSHPLEEGKAFF; DNA: TGCGCCAGCAGCCACCCCCTCGAGGAGGGTAAAGCTTTCTTT
V: TRBV27; size: NA; D: NA; J: TRBJ1-6; CDR3: CASRALGSYNSPLHF; DNA: TGTGCCAGCAGAGCCCTGGGCTCCTATAATTCACCCCTCCACTTT
V: TRBV5-1; size: NA; D: NA; J: TRBJ2-7; CDR3: CASSLVPTGTYEQYF; DNA: TGCGCCAGCAGCCTGGTCCCTACAGGGACCTACGAGCAGTACTTC
V: TRBV7-8; size: NA; D: NA; J: TRBJ2-7; CDR3: CASSLAGAGSGWAYEQYF; DNA: TGTGCCAGCAGCTTAGCGGGCGCGGGATCAGGGTGGGCCTACGAGCAGTACTTC
V: TRBV11-3; size: once; D: TRBD2; J: TRBJ2-1; CDR3: CASSLDPTAGGTYNEQFF; DNA: TGTGCCAGCAGCTTAGACCCCACCGCGGGGGGCACCTACAATGAGCAGTTCTTC
V: TRBV15; size: few; D: NA; J: TRBJ2-5; CDR3: CATSIGSQETQYF; DNA: TGTGCCACCAGCATAGGTAGTCAAGAGACCCAGTACTTC
V: TRBV11-3; size: NA; D: TRBD2; J: TRBJ2-1; CDR3: CASVGGTSGVLYNEQFF; DNA: TGTGCCAGCGTGGGGGGGACTAGCGGGGTTCTCTACAATGAGCAGTTCTTC